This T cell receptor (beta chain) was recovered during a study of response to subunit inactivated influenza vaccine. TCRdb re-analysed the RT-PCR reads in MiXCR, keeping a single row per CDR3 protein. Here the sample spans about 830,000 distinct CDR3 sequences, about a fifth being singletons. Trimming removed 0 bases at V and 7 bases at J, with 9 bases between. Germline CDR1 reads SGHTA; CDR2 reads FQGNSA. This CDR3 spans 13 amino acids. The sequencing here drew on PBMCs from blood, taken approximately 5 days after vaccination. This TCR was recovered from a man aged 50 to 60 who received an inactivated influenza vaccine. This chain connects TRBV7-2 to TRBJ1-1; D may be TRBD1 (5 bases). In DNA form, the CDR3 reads TGTGCCAGCAGCTTAGCTGCCAGGGATGAAGCTTTCTTT. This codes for CASSLAARDEAFF.